One and the same sample provided the 26 T cell receptor beta chains below, sequenced in a study of Ad26.COV2.S vaccination and SARS-CoV-2 variants. The method was immunoSEQ multiplex PCR; TCRdb's version includes in-frame clones alone and lacks a portion of them. In the table there are a few hundred thousand clones, over 75% of which are singletons. Indicated treatment: 15 to 20 received Ad26.COV2.S at low or high dose, single or two shots; several received placebo; per-sample allocation not given. On day 63 after the first injection, vaccine and placebo recipients gave samples. Specimen: peripheral blood, collected in a trial of Ad26.COV2.S vaccine versus placebo. These receptors originate from a person between 18 and 65 years old who received the Ad26.COV2.S COVID-19 vaccine or a placebo.

This CDR3 reads CASSESQGWYEQYF. The CDR3 coding sequence is TGTGCCAGCAGTGAGTCGCAGGGTTGGTACGAGCAGTACTTC. The chain is built from TRBV6-1 and TRBJ2-7; TRBD1 is a possible D gene (5 bases). The CDR3 loop spans 14 amino acids. CDR1 and CDR2 from the germline V gene are MNHNS and SASEGT. Trimming stripped 3 bases from V and 4 bases from J, with 13 bases between.

This rearrangement joins TRBV29-1 to TRBJ1-1, with D hard to call. From germline, CDR1 is SQVTM and CDR2 ANQGSEA. The V end was cut by 8 bases, the J end by 4 bases, with 17 bases between. This CDR3 region has 13 residues. As DNA, the CDR3 is TGCAGCACCCGATTAACAGTGCTCACTGAAGCTTTCTTT. It codes for CSTRLTVLTEAFF. The entire variable domain, with the rest obtained from reference TRBV29-1 and TRBJ1-1, is as follows: SAVISQKPSRDICQRGTSLTIQCQVDSQVTMMFWYRQQPGQSLTLIATANQGSEATYESGFVIDKFPISRPNLTFSTLTVSNMSPEDSSIYLCSTRLTVLTEAFFGQGTRLTVV.

The V and J genes are TRBV2 and TRBJ1-4; D is uncertain. The CDR3 is made up of 15 amino acids. V shed 5 bases and J shed 5 bases, with 15 bases lying between them. Germline CDR1 SNHLY, CDR2 FYNNEI. The CDR3 reads CASSPSSPRNEKLFF. The CDR3 DNA is TGTGCCAGCAGTCCAAGCAGCCCCAGAAATGAAAAACTGTTTTTT.

This sequence joins TRBV12-5 and TRBJ1-4; D gene ambiguous. Germline assignment: CDR1 LGHNT and CDR2 FRNRAP. With 2 bases removed from V and 7 bases from J, the gap between germline ends came to 11 bases. CDR3 size: 14 residues. CDR3 sequence reads: CASGLMGIGEKLFF. CDR3 coding DNA: TGTGCTAGTGGTTTGATGGGTATAGGTGAAAAACTGTTTTTT.

J is TRBJ2-7 and V is TRBV7-9; TRBD1 aligns across 7 bases. Trimming at V came to 5 bases and at J to 4 bases, leaving 8 bases not matched to a gene. The V gene's germline CDR1 is SEHNR and CDR2 FQNEAQ (reference sequence). This CDR3 is built from 14 residues. In DNA form, the CDR3 reads TGTGCCAGCAGCACGACACAGGGGAAGTACGAGCAGTACTTC. Translated, it gives CASSTTQGKYEQYF.

This sequence joins TRBV3-1 (or the pseudogene TRBV3-2) and TRBJ2-3; D call uncertain. CDR1 and CDR2 (germline): LGHDT, YNNKEL (reference sequence). V was shortened by 5 bases and J by 1 base, with 10 bases between the two germline ends. This CDR3 spans 14 amino acids. CDR3 nucleotide sequence: TGTGCCAGCAGCTCTCGTCCTCGCACAGATACGCAGTATTTT. This gives the protein CASSSRPRTDTQYF.

The V gene is TRBV7-9, the J gene TRBJ1-2; no firm D call. V gave up 5 bases and J gave up 4 bases, with 11 bases separating them. The CDR3 contains 13 residues. From germline, CDR1 is SEHNR and CDR2 FQNEAQ (reference sequence). The CDR3 loop reads CASSPRGGYGYTF. DNA for the CDR3: TGTGCCAGCAGCCCCCGCGGAGGCTATGGCTACACCTTC.

This clone appeared a few times. The V and J genes are TRBV20-1 and TRBJ1-2; D is undetermined. Germline V gene sequence: CDR1 DFQATT, CDR2 SNEGSKA (reference sequence). The CDR3 sequence is 11 residues long. Trimming stripped 7 bases from V and 3 bases from J, with 9 bases between. The CDR3: CSGSRDYGYTF. The CDR3 region has the DNA TGCAGTGGGTCGAGGGACTATGGCTACACCTTC.

The chain carries TRBV7-2 and TRBJ2-7; D is possibly TRBD1 (5 bases). V gave up 5 bases and J gave up 5 bases, with 19 bases separating them. In germline, CDR1 is SGHTA, CDR2 FQGNSA. CDR3 size: 15 residues. DNA of the CDR3: TGTGCCAGCAGCCCTTACCTTGACAGTTCCGACGAGCAGTACTTC. Protein product: CASSPYLDSSDEQYF.

The gene calls are TRBV5-1 and TRBJ1-1; no firm D call. CDR1 is SGHRS and CDR2 is YFSETQ in the germline V gene. The V end lost 5 bases, the J end lost 2 bases, and 13 bases lay between the germline ends. The CDR3 runs to 14 residues. The CDR3 nucleotides read TGCGCCAGCAGGCCCCGGGGAGAAAACACTGAAGCTTTCTTT. Its translation is CASRPRGENTEAFF.

In regard to this clone: Other nucleotide sequences from this sample produce the same CDR3. V is TRBV5-1 and J is TRBJ2-7; no clear D gene. Trimming shortened V by 4 bases and J by 0 bases, and 5 bases separated the two germline ends. The CDR3 is 12 amino acids. Germline V gene sequence: CDR1 SGHRS, CDR2 YFSETQ. This CDR3 reads CASSLNSYEQYF. The CDR3 DNA follows: TGCGCCAGCAGCCTTAACTCCTACGAGCAGTACTTC.

This sequence joins TRBV5-1 and TRBJ2-7; perhaps D is TRBD1 or TRBD2 (5 bases each). Looked up from germline, CDR1 is SGHRS and CDR2 is YFSETQ. The CDR3 covers 14 residues. Trimming cost V 0 bases and J 0 bases, with 7 bases left between them. The CDR3 bases are TGCGCCAGCAGCTTGGCGGGGCACTCCTACGAGCAGTACTTC. Protein product: CASSLAGHSYEQYF.

The V call is TRBV5-4, the J call TRBJ2-7; D may be TRBD1 or TRBD2 (5 bases each). Trimming took 3 bases from V and 0 from J, leaving 13 bases between them. This CDR3 region has 15 residues. Germline V gene sequence: CDR1 SGHNT, CDR2 YYREEE (reference sequence). DNA of the CDR3: TGTGCCAGCAGCTCCCGGGACCCCAGCTCCTACGAGCAGTACTTC. Protein sequence: CASSSRDPSSYEQYF. Based on the CDR3 plus reference TRBV5-4 and TRBJ2-7, the full variable domain is ETGVTQSPTHLIKTRGQQVTLRCSSQSGHNTVSWYQQALGQGPQFIFQYYREEENGRGNFPPRFSGLQFPNYSSELNVNALELDDSALYLCASSSRDPSSYEQYFGPGTRLTVT.

This clone came up a few times. This rearrangement joins TRBV5-1 to TRBJ2-1; D remains unclear. The germline V gene has CDR1 SGHRS and CDR2 YFSETQ. The ends were cut back, 6 bases at V and 5 bases at J, with 9 bases in the middle. The CDR3 spans 12 residues. The CDR3 bases are TGCGCCAGCAATACCTACGACAATGAGCAGTTCTTC. It is translated as CASNTYDNEQFF.

This clone appeared once. The genes are TRBV7-2 and TRBJ2-5; D is possibly TRBD2 (6 bases). CDR3 size: 15 residues. CDR1 is SGHTA and CDR2 is FQGNSA in the germline V gene. The V and J ends lost 2 bases and 4 bases respectively, with 14 bases between them. As DNA, the CDR3 is TGTGCCAGCAGCTTACAGCGGGCGGGGCTAGAGACCCAGTACTTC. Translated: CASSLQRAGLETQYF.

This sequence joins TRBV5-6 and TRBJ2-1, with D unclear. The CDR3 is 12 residues long. V was clipped by 5 bases and J by 9 bases, with 12 bases between them. Germline values: CDR1 SGHDT, CDR2 YYEEEE. The CDR3 loop reads CASRLGSFEQFF. As DNA, the CDR3 is TGTGCCAGCAGGCTCGGCAGCTTTGAGCAGTTCTTC.

This clone has just one count. The chain has TRBV4-3 and TRBJ2-7; 8 bases map to TRBD1. Trimming took 0 bases from V and 2 from J; bases not matched to a gene: 6. In germline, CDR1 is LGHNA, CDR2 YSLEER. The CDR3 spans 16 residues. The CDR3 loop is CASSQDLGTGAYEQYF. The CDR3 DNA sequence: TGCGCCAGCAGCCAAGACCTAGGGACAGGAGCCTACGAGCAGTACTTC.

This rearrangement joins TRBV2 to TRBJ1-1; TRBD1 matches 7 bases. Per germline, CDR1 SNHLY and CDR2 FYNNEI. The CDR3 runs 15 residues. The trim removed 1 base at V and 5 bases at J, leaving 7 bases unmatched. The CDR3 nucleotides are TGTGCCAGCAGTGAAGACTCAGGGGGAGGAACTGAAGCTTTCTTT. Translated: CASSEDSGGGTEAFF.

This chain connects TRBV6-5 to TRBJ2-7; tentative D call: TRBD1 (6 bases). Germline CDR1 reads MNHEY; CDR2 reads SVGAGI. The CDR3 contains 16 residues. Trimming removed 2 bases at V and 4 bases at J, with 18 bases between. The CDR3 DNA reads TGTGCCAGCAGTTACGGTGTTTCAAGCAGGGGTTACGAGCAGTACTTC. Translated, it gives CASSYGVSSRGYEQYF.

V gene TRBV6-6 combines with J gene TRBJ2-3; possible D gene TRBD2, 7 bases. Germline values: CDR1 MNHNY, CDR2 SVGAGI (reference sequence). V dropped 5 bases and J dropped 7 bases, with 25 bases sitting between them. The CDR3 contains 17 residues. The CDR3 region has the DNA TGTGCCAGCAGTCGGGGAGGGGGTTGGGGGGTCCAAAATACGCAGTATTTT. Translation gives CASSRGGGWGVQNTQYF.

As for this clone: Distinct nucleotide sequences in the sample also encode this CDR3. The genes are TRBV5-1 and TRBJ1-1, with D perhaps matching TRBD1 (5 bases). V was shortened by 0 bases and J by 0 bases, with 9 bases between the two germline ends. CDR3 size: 15 residues. Germline values: CDR1 SGHRS, CDR2 YFSETQ. The CDR3 is CASSLDGGLNTEAFF. CDR3 bases: TGCGCCAGCAGCTTGGATGGGGGTCTGAACACTGAAGCTTTCTTT.

Of note for this clone: A single base separates this from a much larger clone, so it may be a read error. V gene TRBV7-8 combines with J gene TRBJ1-2; D ambiguous. The germline V and J ends were trimmed by 1 base and 0 bases, with 12 bases remaining between them. The CDR3 covers 16 residues. Germline loops: CDR1 SGHVS, CDR2 FQNEAQ. CDR3 DNA: TGTGCCAGCAGCTTAGAAGAGGGCCGGGCTAACTATGGCTACACCTTC. Amino acid sequence: CASSLEEGRANYGYTF.

Concerning this clone: This same CDR3 is encoded by further DNA sequences in the sample. The chain carries TRBV5-1 and TRBJ2-2; D gene ambiguous. The germline V gene encodes CDR1 SGHRS and CDR2 YFSETQ. V lost 0 bases to trimming and J lost 1 base, with 4 bases between them. There are 14 residues in the CDR3. The CDR3 is CASSLVVNTGELFF. The CDR3 nucleotides are TGCGCCAGCAGCTTGGTAGTGAACACCGGGGAGCTGTTTTTT.

The J gene is TRBJ2-7, the V gene TRBV6-2 or TRBV6-3; 12 positions match TRBD2. The V gene end was trimmed by 2 bases and the J gene end by 2 bases; junction bases not matched to a gene: 7. CDR1 is MNHEY and CDR2 is SVGEGT in the germline V gene. The CDR3 extends over 17 amino acids. The CDR3 reads CASSYDPGLAGTYEQYF. CDR3 nucleotides: TGTGCCAGCAGTTACGACCCAGGACTAGCGGGAACCTACGAGCAGTACTTC.

CDR3 coding DNA: TGTGCCAGCAGCATACAGCGGGAGAGGCAAGAGACCCAGTACTTC. Translation gives CASSIQRERQETQYF. The chain links TRBV7-6 to TRBJ2-5, with TRBD2 identical over 8 bases. The CDR3 length is 15 residues. V was pared by 5 bases and J by 2 bases, with 7 bases of the junction left unmatched. Looked up from germline, CDR1 is SGHVS and CDR2 is FNYEAQ.

The chain recombines TRBV14 with TRBJ1-2; 7 bases are a match to TRBD1. The CDR3 runs to 16 residues. Losses at the gene ends were 3 bases for V and 0 bases for J; bases not matched to a gene: 7. From germline, CDR1 is SGHDN and CDR2 FVKESK. CDR3 nucleotide sequence: TGTGCCAGCAGCCAGCGACAGGGAAAAGCTAACTATGGCTACACCTTC. Protein sequence: CASSQRQGKANYGYTF.